This TCR beta chain was retrieved from a study of T cell repertoires in cytomegalovirus infection (dated by TCRdb to about 2019). At the level of the whole study: Donor HLA type was relevant to the analysis, as public TCR beta signatures indicated carriage of CMV infection together with the matching HLA type.

Results and caveats for the whole study, not just this receptor: Cumulative frequency of public TCR beta family members discriminated carriers of CMV infection plus the relevant HLA type in this cohort and an independent 352-donor cohort. The ex vivo response was dominated by HLA-C-restricted CMV-specific TCR beta clonotypes, which also provided the single most frequent clonotype in two of eight donors.

This clonotype came up many times. Its antigen is unknown. Per-base quality was not reported, and no clone a single base away is much larger than it. The run used an Illumina HiSeq 1500. The public sequencing data were trimmed at Q25 with fastp and processed into clonotypes with MiXCR by TCRdb, which kept only in-frame beta chains. CDR3 protein duplicates are merged, each entry listing the most common genes and DNA. The sample table records approximately 550,000 distinct CDR3 sequences; approximately 15% of these occur just once. About 24% of the sample belongs to the ten largest clones. Reading from cysteine to phenylalanine, the CDR3 counts 13 amino acids. The only DNA kept is the CDR3, 39 bases in frame from the first base. Reading the germline V gene gives CDR1 MDHEN and CDR2 SYDVKM. V loses 5 bases, J loses 0 bases, and the germline ends lie 5 bases apart.

The sequenced sample was CD8+ T cells from PBMCs. Recombination joined TRBV28 with TRBJ1-3, with the identity of the D gene unclear. The sequence was collected from a human donor in good health (CMV status not recorded). Some clones in this sample may be carry-over from other donors' samples. The DNA reads as follows: TGTGCCAGCAGTGCGGTCTCTGGAAACACCATATATTTT. Its translation reads: CASSAVSGNTIYF.